This T cell receptor (beta chain) was sequenced for a study of OX40 agonist ivuxolimab in advanced cancers. At the level of the study: Head and neck, renal cell, melanoma or hepatocellular carcinoma were the cancers that dose-escalation patients had. Having had anti-PD-1, anti-PD-L1 or anti-CTLA-4 therapy before was allowed, and about 42% had some. Overall study results and limits: Partial responders at 0.1-3.0 mg/kg showed near-lowest clonal expansion.

As regards this clone: What it binds is unknown.

The data were produced by immunoSEQ multiplex PCR, yet TCRdb's version contains in-frame clones alone and is incomplete. The sample has about 27,000 clones; about 70% are singletons. The J segment lost 5 bases and the V segment lost 3 bases, leaving 5 bases of the junction unmatched. Germline CDR1 and CDR2: SGHRS and YFSETQ. This CDR3 region has 14 residues. The chain employs TRBV5-1 and TRBJ2-1; 7 bases map to TRBD1. The specimen was CD4+ or CD8+ T cells sorted from blood, collected in a trial of the OX40 agonist ivuxolimab. The TCR sequence derives from an adult with an advanced solid tumor such as melanoma, head and neck, liver or kidney cancer. The CDR3 protein is CASSSGQINNEQFF. CDR3 coding DNA: TGCGCCAGCAGCTCGGGACAGATCAACAATGAGCAGTTCTTC.